This entry lists 21 T cell receptor beta chains sequenced from one sample in a study of glioma-infiltrating T cells. The iRepertoire nested amplicon-rescue multiplex PCR amplified TCR alpha and beta CDR3s from RNA. Via MiXCR, TCRdb re-called the multiplex PCR reads, giving one row per CDR3 protein. The sample yields tens of thousands of distinct CDR3 sequences, 20% to 25% seen once. Sequencing input: glioma tissue, nonneoplastic brain tissue, or PBMCs (not recorded which). The receptors originated from a human donor with low-grade glioma or glioblastoma, undergoing nonglioma brain surgery, or in good health (not recorded which).

CDR3 coding DNA: TGTGCCAGCAGTCCCACTGGACAGGGCGGGAACACTGAAGCTTTCTTT. Its translation is CASSPTGQGGNTEAFF. The chain carries TRBV27 and TRBJ1-1, with 8 bases that match TRBD1. There are 16 residues in the CDR3. Losses at the gene ends were 5 bases for V and 1 base for J; bases not matched to a gene: 9. In germline, CDR1 is MNHEY, CDR2 SMNVEV (reference sequence).

This chain links TRBV2 with TRBJ2-1; D is perhaps TRBD2 (6 bases). The V and J ends lost 6 bases and 4 bases respectively, with 16 bases between them. The CDR3 runs 15 residues. CDR1 and CDR2 from the germline V gene are SNHLY and FYNNEI. CDR3 in DNA: TGTGCCAGCAGCCGGGCTAGCGATGTGTACAATGAGCAGTTCTTC. Translation: CASSRASDVYNEQFF.

The genes are TRBV20-1 and TRBJ2-4; D not resolved. The V end was cut by 3 bases, the J end by 2 bases, with 11 bases between. Germline V gene sequence: CDR1 DFQATT, CDR2 SNEGSKA (reference sequence). CDR3 length: 14 residues. The CDR3, as DNA: TGCAGTGCTAGGTACAGCCCACCCAAAAACATTCAGTACTTC. This codes for CSARYSPPKNIQYF.

This clonotype occurred many times. V is TRBV6-5 and J is TRBJ2-5, with D uncertain. CDR3 length: 16 amino acids. Germline V gene lookup returns CDR1 MNHEY and CDR2 SVGAGI. The ends were cut back, 0 bases at V and 2 bases at J, with 13 bases in the middle. CDR3 sequence reads: CASSYSGRAEQETQYF. CDR3 DNA: TGTGCCAGCAGTTACTCGGGCAGAGCCGAACAAGAGACCCAGTACTTC.

The gene calls are TRBV29-1 and TRBJ1-2; maybe TRBD1 (5 bases). The CDR3 contains 13 residues. The ends were cut back, 6 bases at V and 4 bases at J, with 15 bases in the middle. Germline CDR1 is SQVTM and CDR2 is ANQGSEA. Here the CDR3 DNA reads TGCAGCGTAGTGGATACAGGATTCTATGGCTACACCTTC. Translated, it gives CSVVDTGFYGYTF.

The rearrangement links TRBV18 to TRBJ2-3, with 8 nucleotides matching TRBD1. The CDR3 is made up of 14 amino acids. Trimming took 3 bases from V and 2 from J; bases not matched to a gene: 1. Germline CDR1 and CDR2: KGHSH and LQKENI. The CDR3 reads CASSPGQVTDTQYF. The CDR3 coding sequence is TGTGCCAGCTCACCGGGACAGGTCACAGATACGCAGTATTTT.

This clonotype was recorded many times. The CDR3 nucleotides read TGTGCCAGCAGTGAAGCCGGGCTAACGCAGTATTTT. Protein: CASSEAGLTQYF. The chain joins TRBV6-1 to TRBJ2-3; D is unclear. Germline values: CDR1 MNHNS, CDR2 SASEGT. Between the trimmed V and J ends, which lost 0 bases and 9 bases, there was a span of 7 bases. The CDR3 runs 12 residues.

Many counts were recorded for this clonotype. V and J are TRBV27 and TRBJ2-1, with 8 bases aligning to TRBD2. V shed 2 bases, J shed 4 bases, and the junction held 4 bases outside the gene matches. Germline V lookup: CDR1 MNHEY, CDR2 SMNVEV (reference sequence). The CDR3 has 15 residues. CDR3 loop: CASSLETSGYNEQFF. The CDR3 nucleotides are TGTGCCAGCAGTTTAGAAACTAGCGGATACAATGAGCAGTTCTTC.

This clonotype was counted many times. The chain couples TRBV19 to TRBJ1-1, with D unclear. This CDR3 has 16 amino acids. The ends were cut back, 3 bases at V and 0 bases at J, with 14 bases in the middle. Germline V CDR1 and CDR2: LNHDA, SQIVND (reference sequence). The CDR3 loop is CASSISLGRLNTEAFF. For the CDR3, the DNA is TGTGCCAGTAGTATTAGTCTAGGACGATTGAACACTGAAGCTTTCTTT.

As for this clonotype: A much larger clone is a single base away; this may be a read error. V gene TRBV2 combines with J gene TRBJ1-6, with D perhaps matching TRBD1 (5 bases). V was cut by 1 base and J by 7 bases, with 11 bases left in between. Germline V gene data show CDR1 as SNHLY and CDR2 as FYNNEI. CDR3 length: 15 residues. CDR3 protein: CASSEGGTGNSPLHF. In DNA form, the CDR3 reads TGTGCCAGCAGTGAAGGGGGGACGGGAAATTCACCCCTCCACTTT. Complete variable domain (other parts from reference TRBV2 and TRBJ1-6): EPEVTQTPSHQVTQMGQEVILRCVPISNHLYFYWYRQILGQKVEFLVSFYNNEISEKSEIFDDQFSVERPDGSNFTLKIRSTKLEDSAMYFCASSEGGTGNSPLHFGNGTRLTVT.

This clonotype has at least ten counts. V gene TRBV27 combines with J gene TRBJ2-7; D is undetermined. CDR1 and CDR2 from the germline V gene are MNHEY and SMNVEV (reference sequence). The CDR3 spans 13 residues. Trimming took off 3 bases at V and 2 bases at J, with 8 bases between the two ends. CDR3 region: CASSLKPPYEQYF. CDR3 DNA: TGTGCCAGCAGTTTGAAACCTCCCTACGAGCAGTACTTC.

This clonotype was counted only a few times. V usage is TRBV10-3 and J usage is TRBJ1-1, with D possibly matching TRBD1 (6 bases). V lost 7 bases and J 1 base, leaving 10 bases between the germline ends. This CDR3 has 13 amino acids. Germline V gene sequence: CDR1 ENHRY, CDR2 SYGVKD. The CDR3 region is CAINEGENTEAFF. In DNA form, the CDR3 reads TGTGCCATCAACGAGGGGGAGAACACTGAAGCTTTCTTT.

This clonotype was seen repeatedly, ten times or more. This chain uses TRBV6-1 with TRBJ2-3; D might be TRBD1 or TRBD2, each matching 5 bases. Trimming shortened V by 7 bases and J by 0 bases, and 11 bases separated the two germline ends. This CDR3 contains 14 residues. From germline, CDR1 is MNHNS and CDR2 SASEGT. In DNA, the CDR3 is TGTGCCAGCACCTGGGGACCTAGCACAGATACGCAGTATTTT. Amino acids: CASTWGPSTDTQYF.

With regard to this clonotype: An end of the junction differs from the germline gene, which may be a read error. This chain joins TRBV6-2 or TRBV6-3 and TRBJ2-7; 10 positions match TRBD1. The germline V gene has CDR1 MNHEY and CDR2 SVGEGT. The CDR3 runs 15 residues. The CDR3 bases are TGCGCCAGCAGCGAAGTCGGACAGGGGGCCTACGAGCAGTACTTC. Translating gives CASSEVGQGAYEQYF.

This clonotype was counted many times. The genes are TRBV12-3 or TRBV12-4 and TRBJ2-5; no clear D. V was pared by 6 bases and J by 4 bases, with 12 bases between. CDR3 length: 13 residues. CDR3 in amino acids: CASRRERRETQYF. For the CDR3, the DNA is TGTGCCAGCAGACGAGAGAGAAGAGAGACCCAGTACTTC.

This clonotype has a count of ten or more. The rearrangement uses TRBV7-2 and TRBJ2-7; D may be TRBD2 (6 bases). CDR1 is SGHTA and CDR2 is FQGNSA in the germline V gene. This CDR3 contains 12 residues. V gave up 1 base and J gave up 6 bases, with 7 bases separating them. CDR3 bases: TGTGCCAGCAGCTTAGTGCGGGGCGAGCAGTACTTC. Translation: CASSLVRGEQYF. The full variable domain, rest sourced from reference TRBV7-2 and TRBJ2-7, is GAGVSQSPSNKVTEKGKDVELRCDPISGHTALYWYRQSLGQGLEFLIYFQGNSAPDKSGLPSDRFSAERTGGSVSTLTIQRTQQEDSAVYLCASSLVRGEQYFGPGTRLTVT.

The J gene is TRBJ1-5, the V gene TRBV12-3 or TRBV12-4; TRBD1 aligns across 7 bases. The trim removed 5 bases at V and 4 bases at J, leaving 8 bases unmatched. CDR3 length equals 15 residues. The CDR3 spells CASSLNRGGNQPQHF. As DNA, the CDR3 is TGTGCCAGCAGTCTCAACAGGGGAGGTAATCAGCCCCAGCATTTT.

This clonotype has more than one count but fewer than ten. The V and J genes are TRBV7-9 and TRBJ2-3, with D tentatively TRBD1 (5 bases). The germline V gene has CDR1 SEHNR and CDR2 FQNEAQ (reference sequence). V lost 7 bases and J 2 bases, leaving 13 bases between the germline ends. This CDR3 comprises 14 residues. The CDR3 protein is CASNRKGATDTQYF. The CDR3 DNA reads TGTGCCAGCAACCGAAAAGGGGCCACAGATACGCAGTATTTT.

The V call is TRBV19, the J call TRBJ1-3; D unresolved. CDR3 length: 14 amino acids. The germline V gene encodes CDR1 LNHDA and CDR2 SQIVND (reference sequence). Trimming removed 5 bases at V and 0 bases at J, with 8 bases between. The CDR3 protein is CASSPWISGNTIYF. CDR3 nucleotides: TGTGCCAGTAGTCCCTGGATCTCTGGAAACACCATATATTTT.

This clonotype turned up a few times. The chain uses TRBV12-3 or TRBV12-4 and TRBJ2-1; D is possibly TRBD2 (5 bases). V lost 7 bases, J lost 3 bases, and 16 bases lay in between. The CDR3 length is 15 residues. CDR3 nucleotides: TGTGCCAGCACCCCTAGGAGGACGGTCTACAATGAGCAGTTCTTC. Translating it yields CASTPRRTVYNEQFF.

This clonotype came up many times. The V and J genes are TRBV27 and TRBJ1-2; TRBD1 is a possible D gene (5 bases). The ends were cut back, 3 bases at V and 1 base at J, with 9 bases in the middle. CDR3 size: 14 residues. From germline, CDR1 is MNHEY and CDR2 SMNVEV (reference sequence). CDR3 residues: CASSFGADNYGYTF. The CDR3 bases are TGTGCCAGCAGTTTTGGGGCTGATAACTATGGCTACACCTTC.